This TCR beta chain comes out of a study of blood T cell repertoires in COVID-19. In the study overall: The analysed material was cDNA or gDNA that came from T cells, B-cell-depleted T cells, or PBMCs.

The CDR3 runs 14 residues. The germline V and J ends were trimmed by 4 bases and 6 bases, with 15 bases remaining between them. Germline loops: CDR1 MNHEY, CDR2 SVGAGI. Some clones are missing from TCRdb's copy, which holds only in-frame ones; the method was immunoSEQ multiplex PCR. This sample has 260,000 or so clones, with over 70% found just once. The receptor was isolated from a human donor in a cohort sampled during active COVID-19. This chain connects TRBV6-5 to TRBJ1-2, with D perhaps matching TRBD1 (6 bases). The sample taken for sequencing was peripheral blood. The CDR3 DNA reads as TGTGCCAGCAGTTCCATGGGGGGGGCGGATGGCTACACCTTC. It specifies CASSSMGGADGYTF.